The 23 T cell receptor beta chains below all came from one sample that was sequenced in a study of cytomegalovirus exposure and HLA in healthy donors. Primers for the PCR totalled 60 Vbeta and 13 Jbeta. The assay was immunoSEQ multiplex PCR, and TCRdb's table has in-frame clones only and misses some. The sample lists more than 140,000 clones, around 80% occurring once. The specimen was PBMCs. Receptors were obtained from a man aged 18 to 29 in good health and CMV-seropositive.

V gene TRBV11-2 combines with J gene TRBJ2-1, with 7 bases that match TRBD1. Germline CDR1 and CDR2: SGHAT and FQNNGV. V gave up 5 bases and J gave up 2 bases; unmatched junction bases: 9. CDR3 size: 16 residues. CDR3 residues: CASSVGTALTYNEQFF. The CDR3 nucleotides are TGTGCCAGCAGCGTTGGGACAGCCCTCACCTACAATGAGCAGTTCTTC.

The chain couples TRBV27 to TRBJ2-7, with 9 nucleotides matching TRBD2. Germline CDR1 is MNHEY and CDR2 is SMNVEV (reference sequence). The CDR3 spans 13 residues. After removal of 2 bases from V and 5 bases from J, the junction contained 1 base not matched to a gene. The CDR3 reads CASSLASGNEQYF. DNA for the CDR3: TGTGCCAGCAGTTTAGCTAGCGGGAACGAGCAGTACTTC.

The rearrangement uses TRBV5-1 and TRBJ2-7; the match to TRBD1 covers 8 bases. Germline assignment: CDR1 SGHRS and CDR2 YFSETQ. The CDR3 length is 14 residues. J lost 2 bases, V lost 4 bases, and 5 bases had no gene match. In nucleotides, the CDR3 is TGCGCCAGCAGCACTGGACAGGGTGCCTACGAGCAGTACTTC. Encoded protein: CASSTGQGAYEQYF. The entire variable domain, with the rest obtained from reference TRBV5-1 and TRBJ2-7, is as follows: KAGVTQTPRYLIKTRGQQVTLSCSPISGHRSVSWYQQTPGQGLQFLFEYFSETQRNKGNFPGRFSGRQFSNSRSEMNVSTLELGDSALYLCASSTGQGAYEQYFGPGTRLTVT.

The V call is TRBV13, the J call TRBJ1-2; 8 bases are shared with TRBD1. The CDR3 is 15 amino acids. Germline CDR1 is PRHDT and CDR2 is FYEKMQ (reference sequence). J lost 7 bases, V lost 4 bases, and 11 bases had no gene match. In DNA form, the CDR3 reads TGTGCCAGCAGCTGGGGGGCAGGGGGCATGGTTGGCTACACCTTC. Residues: CASSWGAGGMVGYTF.

This clone was detected a few times. The chain joins TRBV5-5 to TRBJ2-2; the match to TRBD2 covers 13 bases. V lost 5 bases to trimming and J lost 2 bases; unmatched junction nucleotides: 12. The CDR3 has 19 residues. Germline V gives CDR1 SGHKS, CDR2 YYEKEE (reference sequence). This CDR3 is CASSPGPGLAGINTGELFF. CDR3 DNA sequence: TGTGCCAGCAGTCCAGGGCCGGGACTAGCGGGGATAAACACCGGGGAGCTGTTTTTT.

CDR3 loop: CALKEGLAGELFF. Written as DNA, the CDR3 is TGTGCCTTAAAAGAGGGACTAGCCGGGGAGCTGTTTTTT. V is TRBV30 and J is TRBJ2-2; TRBD2 agrees at 8 bases. The germline CDR1 and CDR2 sequences are GTSNPN and SVGIG (reference sequence). Losses at the gene ends were 7 bases for V and 6 bases for J; bases not matched to a gene: 7. This CDR3 contains 13 residues.

V and J are TRBV28 and TRBJ2-1, with D perhaps matching TRBD2 (6 bases). The V end lost 2 bases, the J end lost 11 bases, and 10 bases lay between the germline ends. The CDR3 extends over 12 amino acids. Germline V gives CDR1 MDHEN, CDR2 SYDVKM. CDR3 nucleotides: TGTGCCAGCAGTTTAGGAGGGGCCAAGCAGTTCTTC. Encoded protein: CASSLGGAKQFF.

CDR3 amino acids: CASSVVGVPHNEQFF. CDR3 bases: TGTGCCAGCAGCGTAGTAGGGGTCCCCCACAATGAGCAGTTCTTC. This chain uses TRBV9 with TRBJ2-1, with D perhaps TRBD1 (5 bases). Germline V gene lookup returns CDR1 SGDLS and CDR2 YYNGEE. The V gene lost 0 bases and the J gene lost 5 bases, with 12 bases spanning the gap. The CDR3 has 15 amino acids.

The gene calls are TRBV5-1 and TRBJ2-3; D is perhaps TRBD2 (7 bases). Germline assignment: CDR1 SGHRS and CDR2 YFSETQ. V lost 4 bases to trimming and J lost 1 base, with 16 bases between them. The CDR3 is 16 amino acids. The CDR3 region is CASSPREGVGTDTQYF. CDR3 DNA sequence: TGCGCCAGCAGCCCCAGGGAGGGGGTAGGCACAGATACGCAGTATTTT.

The chain recombines TRBV30 with TRBJ2-2; tentative D call: TRBD2 (6 bases). Trimming cost V 4 bases and J 4 bases, with 25 bases left between them. The CDR3 loop spans 18 amino acids. Looked up from germline, CDR1 is GTSNPN and CDR2 is SVGIG (reference sequence). The DNA for the CDR3 is TGTGCCTGGACCCCAAGTTCCTCTTTTACTAGCCCCACCGGGGAGCTGTTTTTT. Translation gives CAWTPSSSFTSPTGELFF.

This sequence joins TRBV6-5 and TRBJ1-1, with D hard to call. The CDR3 is made up of 14 amino acids. The germline V and J ends were trimmed by 0 bases and 3 bases, with 8 bases remaining between them. Germline-derived CDR1 and CDR2 are MNHEY and SVGAGI. The CDR3 loop reads CASSYSMRDTEAFF. CDR3 DNA sequence: TGTGCCAGCAGTTACTCGATGAGGGACACTGAAGCTTTCTTT.

The gene calls are TRBV5-1 and TRBJ1-1; 7 bases agree with TRBD1. The germline V gene has CDR1 SGHRS and CDR2 YFSETQ. The CDR3 is 15 residues long. V was clipped by 2 bases and J by 8 bases; unmatched bases: 12. CDR3 in amino acids: CASSLQRTTGSEAFF. DNA of the CDR3: TGCGCCAGCAGCTTACAGAGAACGACAGGGTCCGAAGCTTTCTTT.

On this clone: Other DNA sequences within the sample encode an identical CDR3. The genes are TRBV19 and TRBJ1-5; tentatively, D is TRBD1 (5 bases). With 1 base removed from V and 0 bases from J, the gap between germline ends came to 7 bases. The germline V gene encodes CDR1 LNHDA and CDR2 SQIVND (reference sequence). The CDR3 consists of 15 residues. CDR3 sequence reads: CASSIGQGSNQPQHF. CDR3 coding DNA: TGTGCCAGTAGTATAGGGCAGGGTAGCAATCAGCCCCAGCATTTT.

The genes are TRBV27 and TRBJ1-2; a weak D match, TRBD1 (5 bases). In germline, CDR1 is MNHEY, CDR2 SMNVEV (reference sequence). The CDR3 consists of 15 residues. Trimming pared 6 bases from V and 0 bases from J, leaving 14 bases between. The CDR3 region is CASRIDRQTNYGYTF. CDR3 nucleotide sequence: TGTGCCAGCAGGATTGACAGACAGACTAACTATGGCTACACCTTC.

This rearrangement joins TRBV5-6 to TRBJ2-7; a possible D gene is TRBD2 (5 bases). Germline values: CDR1 SGHDT, CDR2 YYEEEE. Trimming left V 4 bases short and J 0 bases short, with 17 bases between. The CDR3 runs 16 residues. In DNA, the CDR3 is TGTGCCAGCAGCCCCGGAAGGAGAGGGAGCTCCTACGAGCAGTACTTC. Its protein product is CASSPGRRGSSYEQYF.

The chain links TRBV11-2 to TRBJ2-7; D remains unclear. The V end was cut by 3 bases, the J end by 2 bases, with 14 bases between. Germline assignment: CDR1 SGHAT and CDR2 FQNNGV. The CDR3 length is 15 residues. CDR3 nucleotide sequence: TGTGCCAGCAGCTTGGGTGACTTTTTCGCCTACGAGCAGTACTTC. It encodes CASSLGDFFAYEQYF.

CDR3: CASRGDSYEQYF. Here the CDR3 DNA reads TGTGCCAGCAGAGGAGACTCCTACGAGCAGTACTTC. The rearrangement uses TRBV25-1 and TRBJ2-7; no clear D gene. CDR3 length equals 12 residues. V gave up 6 bases and J gave up 0 bases, with 6 bases separating them. The germline CDR1 and CDR2 sequences are MGHDK and SYGVNS.

The rearrangement links TRBV5-6 to TRBJ1-1; 12 bases agree with TRBD1. Losses at the gene ends were 4 bases for V and 4 bases for J; bases not matched to a gene: 8. Germline V gene lookup returns CDR1 SGHDT and CDR2 YYEEEE. The CDR3 has 16 residues. CDR3 residues: CASSPGQGAAGTEAFF. The CDR3 DNA follows: TGTGCCAGCAGCCCGGGACAGGGGGCGGCTGGCACTGAAGCTTTCTTT. Complete variable domain (other parts from reference TRBV5-6 and TRBJ1-1): DAGVTQSPTHLIKTRGQQVTLRCSPKSGHDTVSWYQQALGQGPQFIFQYYEEEERQRGNFPDRFSGHQFPNYSSELNVNALLLGDSALYLCASSPGQGAAGTEAFFGQGTRLTVV.

The V and J genes are TRBV11-2 and TRBJ1-3; no firm D call. From germline, CDR1 is SGHAT and CDR2 FQNNGV. CDR3 length: 13 residues. Trimming removed 2 bases from V and 1 base from J, with 3 bases in between. The CDR3 DNA reads as TGTGCCAGCAGCTTATTATCTGGAAACACCATATATTTT. Translating gives CASSLLSGNTIYF.

The genes are TRBV28 and TRBJ2-2; 9 bases are shared with TRBD1. The CDR3 has 16 residues. V lost 3 bases to trimming and J lost 4 bases; unmatched junction nucleotides: 6. The V gene's germline CDR1 is MDHEN and CDR2 SYDVKM. This CDR3 reads CASSFRGQGRTGELFF. The CDR3 nucleotides are TGTGCCAGCAGTTTTAGGGGACAGGGACGCACCGGGGAGCTGTTTTTT.

The rearrangement links TRBV6-5 to TRBJ1-1; the D gene is possibly TRBD1 (6 bases). The germline CDR1 and CDR2 sequences are MNHEY and SVGAGI. Trimming stripped 6 bases from V and 7 bases from J, with 18 bases between. CDR3 length: 14 amino acids. The chain's CDR3 is CASSRTGGAYEAFF. The CDR3 nucleotides are TGTGCCAGCAGCCGTACGGGGGGCGCTTATGAAGCTTTCTTT.

J is TRBJ2-7 and V is TRBV19, with 10 bases lining up with TRBD1. V was clipped by 5 bases and J by 3 bases; unmatched bases: 7. The CDR3 is 15 residues long. The germline V gene encodes CDR1 LNHDA and CDR2 SQIVND (reference sequence). The CDR3 region has the DNA TGTGCCAGTAGTCACGGGACAGGGGAGGTCTACGAGCAGTACTTC. Its translation: CASSHGTGEVYEQYF.

About this clone itself: The junction does not match germline at one end; this may be a read error. J is TRBJ1-2 and V is TRBV7-2; D not certain. CDR3 length equals 14 residues. Germline V gives CDR1 SGHTA, CDR2 FQGNSA. The chain's CDR3 is CASSLGGEFGGYTF. The CDR3 coding sequence is TGCGCCAGCAGCCTCGGTGGGGAGTTTGGAGGCTACACCTTC.